This TCR beta chain came from a study of blood T cell repertoires in COVID-19. The germline gives CDR1 SEHNR, CDR2 FQNEAQ (reference sequence). The CDR3 is made up of 17 amino acids. The germline V and J ends were trimmed by 5 bases and 9 bases, with 26 bases remaining between them. The method was immunoSEQ multiplex PCR; TCRdb's version includes in-frame clones alone and lacks a portion of them. Of some 300,000 clones listed, around 88% are singletons. The clonotype comes from a woman aged 25 to 39 who had recovered from COVID-19. The chain carries TRBV7-9 and TRBJ2-1; perhaps TRBD2 as D (7 bases). Sequenced material: peripheral blood. Written as DNA, the CDR3 is TGTGCCAGCAGCCCCGACGGGGGGCTAGCGGACCCCGGTGAGCAGTTCTTC. This encodes CASSPDGGLADPGEQFF.